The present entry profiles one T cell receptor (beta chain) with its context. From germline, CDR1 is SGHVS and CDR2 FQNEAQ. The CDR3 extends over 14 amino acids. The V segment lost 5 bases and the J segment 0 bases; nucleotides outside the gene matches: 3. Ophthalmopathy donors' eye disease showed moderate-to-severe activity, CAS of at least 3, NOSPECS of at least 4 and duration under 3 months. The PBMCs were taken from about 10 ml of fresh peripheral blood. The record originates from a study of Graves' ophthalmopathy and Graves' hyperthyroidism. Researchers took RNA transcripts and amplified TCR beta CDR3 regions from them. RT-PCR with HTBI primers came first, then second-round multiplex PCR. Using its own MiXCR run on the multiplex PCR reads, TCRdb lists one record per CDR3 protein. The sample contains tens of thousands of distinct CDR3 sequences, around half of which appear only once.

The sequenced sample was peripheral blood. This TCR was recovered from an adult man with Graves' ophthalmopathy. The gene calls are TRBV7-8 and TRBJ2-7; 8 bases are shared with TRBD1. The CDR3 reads CASSRTGSSYEQYF. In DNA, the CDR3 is TGTGCCAGCAGCCGGACAGGGAGCTCCTACGAGCAGTACTTC.